Listed here are 22 T cell receptor beta chains from one sample, sequenced in a study of blood T cell repertoires in COVID-19 (dated by TCRdb to the early 2020s). The library came from the immunoSEQ multiplex PCR assay. Held by TCRdb, this immuneACCESS table contains in-frame sequences only and omits some clones. Under half of the omission traces to an unresolved V gene where checked; the cause of the rest is unknown. This sample lists roughly 180,000 clones; over 70% were detected once. Around 3.6% of the sample lies in the top ten. Specimen: PBMCs or T cells enriched from blood (not recorded which). The receptor set was obtained from a woman between 50 and 59 years old in a cohort exposed to, infected with or recovered from COVID-19 (not recorded which).

The chain joins TRBV28 to TRBJ2-1; maybe TRBD2 (6 bases). The CDR3 runs 12 residues. Trimming took off 9 bases at V and 7 bases at J, with 13 bases between the two ends. Germline V gives CDR1 MDHEN, CDR2 SYDVKM. CDR3 nucleotides: TGTGCCAGTACGGGACTTTTTAATGAGCAGTTCTTC. This codes for CASTGLFNEQFF.

This clone showed up just once. This chain connects TRBV7-3 to TRBJ2-3; D might be TRBD1 (6 bases). Germline values: CDR1 SGHTA, CDR2 FQGTGA. The CDR3 loop spans 16 amino acids. V dropped 5 bases and J dropped 0 bases, with 15 bases sitting between them. The CDR3 sequence is CASSLEPGVSTDTQYF. Here the CDR3 DNA reads TGTGCCAGCAGCCTAGAGCCAGGGGTTAGCACAGATACGCAGTATTTT. Full variable domain (rest looked up from reference TRBV7-3 and TRBJ2-3): GAGVSQTPSNKVTEKGKYVELRCDPISGHTALYWYRQSLGQGPEFLIYFQGTGAADDSGLPNDRFFAVRPEGSVSTLKIQRTERGDSAVYLCASSLEPGVSTDTQYFGPGTRLTVL.

This chain's CDR3 is CAISNLGTSGGVTETQYF. The CDR3 region has the DNA TGTGCCATCAGCAACCTCGGGACTAGCGGGGGGGTGACTGAGACCCAGTACTTC. The J gene is TRBJ2-5, the V gene TRBV10-3, with TRBD2 matching 16 bases. Germline CDR1 and CDR2: ENHRY and SYGVKD. V shed 6 bases and J 5 bases; nucleotides not matched to a gene: 12. The CDR3 loop spans 18 amino acids.

The chain uses TRBV10-3 and TRBJ2-3; D might be TRBD2 (5 bases). The CDR3 spans 14 residues. Between the trimmed V and J ends, which lost 4 bases and 2 bases, there was a span of 10 bases. The V gene's germline CDR1 is ENHRY and CDR2 SYGVKD. The CDR3 region has the DNA TGTGCCATCAGTGGTAACGGACTCACAGATACGCAGTATTTT. Translating gives CAISGNGLTDTQYF.

Ten or more counts support this clone. The V call is TRBV11-2, the J call TRBJ2-1; D possibly corresponds to TRBD2 (6 bases). V was shortened by 0 bases and J by 8 bases, with 8 bases between the two germline ends. CDR3 length: 13 amino acids. Germline CDR1 reads SGHAT; CDR2 reads FQNNGV. The CDR3 DNA reads as TGTGCCAGCAGCTTAGATCCGGGGGATGAGCAGTTCTTC. Residues: CASSLDPGDEQFF.

The chain couples TRBV30 to TRBJ1-6, with 8 bases that match TRBD1. Per germline, CDR1 GTSNPN and CDR2 SVGIG (reference sequence). V shed 3 bases and J 8 bases; nucleotides not matched to a gene: 6. The CDR3 sequence is 14 residues long. Here the CDR3 reads CAWRLTGDYSPLHF. Written as DNA, the CDR3 is TGTGCCTGGAGATTGACAGGGGATTATTCACCCCTCCACTTT.

The CDR3: CASSSPGTVNEQFF. DNA of the CDR3: TGTGCCAGCAGCTCTCCCGGGACAGTCAATGAGCAGTTCTTC. This chain connects TRBV7-9 to TRBJ2-1; 7 bases agree with TRBD1. V lost 4 bases to trimming and J lost 6 bases; unmatched junction nucleotides: 6. The CDR3 has 14 amino acids. CDR1 is SEHNR and CDR2 is FQNEAQ in the germline V gene (reference sequence).

The J gene is TRBJ1-2, the V gene TRBV28; maybe TRBD1 (6 bases). V lost 3 bases and J 5 bases, leaving 10 bases between the germline ends. Germline assignment: CDR1 MDHEN and CDR2 SYDVKM. This CDR3 is built from 13 residues. In DNA form, the CDR3 reads TGTGCCAGCAGTTTGGGAGGGGGGTATGGCTACACCTTC. Translated, it gives CASSLGGGYGYTF.

V is TRBV13 and J is TRBJ2-7; TRBD2 agrees at 8 bases. This CDR3 spans 16 amino acids. J lost 0 bases, V lost 5 bases, and 9 bases had no gene match. From germline, CDR1 is PRHDT and CDR2 FYEKMQ (reference sequence). The CDR3 here is CASSSSAGAPSYEQYF. As DNA, the CDR3 is TGTGCCAGCAGCAGCTCAGCGGGAGCGCCCTCCTACGAGCAGTACTTC.

This chain joins TRBV3-1 (or the pseudogene TRBV3-2) and TRBJ2-4; 8 nucleotides align to TRBD2. CDR3 length equals 20 residues. Germline CDR1 is LGHDT and CDR2 is YNNKEL (reference sequence). Trimming took 0 bases from V and 1 from J; bases not matched to a gene: 14. In DNA, the CDR3 is TGTGCCAGCAGCCAAGATCTTCCGACTAGCGCGGTTTCTGCCAAAAACATTCAGTACTTC. Its protein product is CASSQDLPTSAVSAKNIQYF.

This clone was seen once. The chain links TRBV4-3 to TRBJ2-7; the D gene is possibly TRBD2 (5 bases). CDR3 length equals 15 residues. V lost 1 base, J lost 1 base, and 11 bases lay in between. CDR1 and CDR2 from the germline V gene are LGHNA and YSLEER. The CDR3 is CASSQARELSYEQYF. The DNA of the CDR3 is TGCGCCAGCAGCCAAGCGAGGGAACTATCCTACGAGCAGTACTTC.

This clone was seen a single time. This same CDR3 is encoded by further DNA sequences in the sample. This rearrangement joins TRBV10-3 to TRBJ1-2; a weak D match, TRBD1 (5 bases). CDR1 and CDR2 from the germline V gene are ENHRY and SYGVKD. This CDR3 contains 13 residues. Trimming cost V 2 bases and J 5 bases, with 9 bases left between them. As DNA, the CDR3 is TGTGCCATCAGTGAGACAGGAGAGTATGGCTACACCTTC. Amino acids: CAISETGEYGYTF.

The chain uses TRBV13 and TRBJ2-7; 12 bases are a match to TRBD1. The V and J ends lost 5 bases and 7 bases, in that order; junction bases with no gene match: 12. The CDR3 sequence is 16 residues long. Germline-derived CDR1 and CDR2 are PRHDT and FYEKMQ (reference sequence). For the CDR3, the DNA is TGTGCCAGCAGCAGAAAGGGACAGGGGGCAGCGGGGGAGCAGTACTTC. This codes for CASSRKGQGAAGEQYF.

The rearrangement joins TRBV7-2 to TRBJ2-7; possible D gene TRBD1, 6 bases. V lost 4 bases and J 0 bases, leaving 10 bases between the germline ends. Germline CDR1 is SGHTA and CDR2 is FQGNSA. The CDR3 length is 14 residues. CDR3 DNA: TGTGCCAGCAGCTCTAACAGGGTCTCCTACGAGCAGTACTTC. Its protein is CASSSNRVSYEQYF.

The gene calls are TRBV4-2 and TRBJ2-4, with 11 bases matching TRBD2. Per germline, CDR1 LGHNA and CDR2 YNFKEQ. There are 17 residues in the CDR3. The V segment lost 1 base and the J segment 8 bases; nucleotides outside the gene matches: 10. CDR3 protein: CASSQVNLAGGGDIQYF. The CDR3 coding sequence is TGTGCCAGCAGCCAAGTAAATCTAGCGGGGGGAGGTGACATTCAGTACTTC.

The rearrangement uses TRBV19 and TRBJ1-2; D possibly corresponds to TRBD1 (5 bases). Germline loops: CDR1 LNHDA, CDR2 SQIVND (reference sequence). The CDR3 is made up of 12 amino acids. V was clipped by 11 bases and J by 3 bases, with 13 bases between them. This CDR3 reads CASSRDYYGYTF. CDR3 DNA sequence: TGTGCCTCCAGCAGGGATTACTATGGCTACACCTTC.

V and J are TRBV28 and TRBJ1-1, with no clear D. This CDR3 contains 15 residues. Looked up from germline, CDR1 is MDHEN and CDR2 is SYDVKM. V lost 4 bases and J lost 10, with 22 bases in between. The CDR3 DNA reads TGTGCCAGCAGTTCTCGGGAGTCGGGGAGGCGGCGAGCTTTCTTT. Protein product: CASSSRESGRRRAFF.

In its sample, this clone was seen once. The rearrangement joins TRBV30 to TRBJ1-5; D is undetermined. Germline V lookup: CDR1 GTSNPN, CDR2 SVGIG (reference sequence). V was shortened by 4 bases and J by 5 bases, with 15 bases between the two germline ends. The CDR3 contains 14 residues. This CDR3 is CAWKVKREDQPQHF. The CDR3 DNA follows: TGTGCCTGGAAAGTAAAGAGGGAAGATCAGCCCCAGCATTTT.

The rearrangement links TRBV2 to TRBJ2-7; 8 nucleotides agree with TRBD1. The germline gives CDR1 SNHLY, CDR2 FYNNEI. The junction had 15 bases not matched to a gene; V was cut back by 7 bases and J by 4 bases. The CDR3 runs to 16 residues. CDR3 nucleotide sequence: TGTGCCAGCACTCCCCCGGGGGAGACAGGGGTATACGAGCAGTACTTC. Protein sequence: CASTPPGETGVYEQYF.

This clone was picked up a small number of times. The chain is built from TRBV27 and TRBJ1-2; 7 bases line up with TRBD1. The CDR3 runs to 14 residues. V was clipped by 4 bases and J by 8 bases; unmatched bases: 10. Germline-derived CDR1 and CDR2 are MNHEY and SMNVEV (reference sequence). As DNA, the CDR3 is TGTGCCAGCAGTTCCGAGACAGGGCCGAAAGGCTACACCTTC. The encoded protein is CASSSETGPKGYTF.

The rearrangement joins TRBV2 to TRBJ2-1; 13 bases fit TRBD2. The trim removed 9 bases at V and 0 bases at J, leaving 8 bases unmatched. Germline V gives CDR1 SNHLY, CDR2 FYNNEI. This CDR3 has 17 residues. The CDR3 sequence: CARTSGGLGSSYNEQFF. The CDR3 bases are TGTGCCAGGACTAGCGGGGGGCTGGGAAGCTCCTACAATGAGCAGTTCTTC.

The V call is TRBV28, the J call TRBJ1-5, with D unclear. CDR3 length: 13 residues. Germline V gene sequence: CDR1 MDHEN, CDR2 SYDVKM. V was trimmed by 6 bases and J by 4 bases, leaving 10 bases between them. CDR3 coding DNA: TGTGCCAGCAGCACGGTAACTAATCAGCCCCAGCATTTT. The encoded protein is CASSTVTNQPQHF. The full variable domain, its missing parts supplied by reference TRBV28 and TRBJ1-5, is DVKVTQSSRYLVKRTGEKVFLECVQDMDHENMFWYRQDPGLGLRLIYFSYDVKMKEKGDIPEGYSVSREKKERFSLILESASTNQTSMYLCASSTVTNQPQHFGDGTRLSIL.